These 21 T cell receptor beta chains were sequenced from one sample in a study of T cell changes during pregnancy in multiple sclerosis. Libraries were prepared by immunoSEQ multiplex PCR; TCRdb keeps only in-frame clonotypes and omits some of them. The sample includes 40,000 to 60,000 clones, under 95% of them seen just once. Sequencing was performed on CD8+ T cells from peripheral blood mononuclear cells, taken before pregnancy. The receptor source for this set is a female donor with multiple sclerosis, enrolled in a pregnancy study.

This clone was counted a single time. Here the CDR3 DNA reads TGTGCCAGCAGTACTACTAGCGCTACCTACGAGCAGTACTTC. Protein product: CASSTTSATYEQYF. The rearrangement links TRBV2 to TRBJ2-7, with 7 bases matching TRBD2. With V trimmed by 5 bases and J by 2 bases, 6 bases remained unmatched. Looked up from germline, CDR1 is SNHLY and CDR2 is FYNNEI. This CDR3 contains 14 residues.

Here the CDR3 reads CASSLLIGATAFF. As DNA, the CDR3 is TGTGCCAGCAGTTTATTGATTGGGGCGACAGCTTTCTTT. The chain couples TRBV27 to TRBJ1-1, with TRBD1 as a possible D gene (5 bases). The CDR3 runs to 13 residues. Trimming took off 1 base at V and 10 bases at J, with 13 bases between the two ends. Germline loops: CDR1 MNHEY, CDR2 SMNVEV (reference sequence).

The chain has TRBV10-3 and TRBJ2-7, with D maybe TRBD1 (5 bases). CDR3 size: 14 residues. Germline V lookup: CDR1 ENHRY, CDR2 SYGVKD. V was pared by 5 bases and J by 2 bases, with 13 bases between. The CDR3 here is CAISYDSGAYEQYF. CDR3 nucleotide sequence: TGTGCCATCAGTTACGACAGTGGCGCCTACGAGCAGTACTTC.

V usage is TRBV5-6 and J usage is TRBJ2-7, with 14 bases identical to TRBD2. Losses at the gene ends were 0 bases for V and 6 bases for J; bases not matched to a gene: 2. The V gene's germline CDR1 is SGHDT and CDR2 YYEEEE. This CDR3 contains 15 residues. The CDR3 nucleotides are TGTGCCAGCAGCTTGGGGGGACTAGCGGGAGCCGAGCAGTACTTC. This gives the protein CASSLGGLAGAEQYF.

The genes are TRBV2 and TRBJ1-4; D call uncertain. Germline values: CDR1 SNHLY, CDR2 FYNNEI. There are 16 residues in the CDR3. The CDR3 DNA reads TGTGGCAGTAATACGGAGGCTTTCGGTTCTAATGAAAAACTGTTTTTT. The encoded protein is CGSNTEAFGSNEKLFF.

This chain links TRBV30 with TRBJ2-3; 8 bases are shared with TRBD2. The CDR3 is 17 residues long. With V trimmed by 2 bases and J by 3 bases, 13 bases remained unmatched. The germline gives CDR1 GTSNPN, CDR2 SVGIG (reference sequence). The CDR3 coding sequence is TGTGCCTGGAGTCTCCCACGGGGGCGGGAGGTAACAGATACGCAGTATTTT. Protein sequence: CAWSLPRGREVTDTQYF.

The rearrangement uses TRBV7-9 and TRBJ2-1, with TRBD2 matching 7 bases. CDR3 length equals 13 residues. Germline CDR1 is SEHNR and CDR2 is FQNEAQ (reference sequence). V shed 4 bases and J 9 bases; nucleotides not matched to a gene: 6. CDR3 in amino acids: CASSWEGQPEQFF. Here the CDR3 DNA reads TGTGCCAGCAGCTGGGAGGGCCAGCCTGAGCAGTTCTTC.

This CDR3 reads CASSWDTSYEQYF. CDR3 bases: TGCGCCAGCAGCTGGGACACCTCCTACGAGCAGTACTTC. This chain connects TRBV5-1 to TRBJ2-7, with D possibly matching TRBD1 (6 bases). Trimming left V 3 bases short and J 0 bases short, with 7 bases between. CDR1 SGHRS and CDR2 YFSETQ come from the germline V gene. The CDR3 is 13 residues long.

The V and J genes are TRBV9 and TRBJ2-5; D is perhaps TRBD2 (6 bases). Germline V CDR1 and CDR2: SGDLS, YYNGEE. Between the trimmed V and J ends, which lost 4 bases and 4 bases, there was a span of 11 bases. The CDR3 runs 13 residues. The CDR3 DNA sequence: TGTGCCAGCAGCCCCATGGGGGGAGAGACCCAGTACTTC. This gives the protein CASSPMGGETQYF.

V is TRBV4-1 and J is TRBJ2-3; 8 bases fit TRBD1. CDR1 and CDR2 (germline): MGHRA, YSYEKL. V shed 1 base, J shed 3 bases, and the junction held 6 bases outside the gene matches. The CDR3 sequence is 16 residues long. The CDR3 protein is CASSQGTGPTTDTQYF. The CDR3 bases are TGCGCCAGCAGCCAAGGGACAGGGCCCACGACAGATACGCAGTATTTT.

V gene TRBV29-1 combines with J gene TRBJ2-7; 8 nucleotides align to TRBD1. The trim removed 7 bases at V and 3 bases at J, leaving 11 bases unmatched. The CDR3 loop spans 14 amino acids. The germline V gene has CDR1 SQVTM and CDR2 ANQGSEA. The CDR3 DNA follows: TGCAGCGCCCAAGAGGGACAGGCGTTCTACGAGCAGTACTTC. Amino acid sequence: CSAQEGQAFYEQYF.

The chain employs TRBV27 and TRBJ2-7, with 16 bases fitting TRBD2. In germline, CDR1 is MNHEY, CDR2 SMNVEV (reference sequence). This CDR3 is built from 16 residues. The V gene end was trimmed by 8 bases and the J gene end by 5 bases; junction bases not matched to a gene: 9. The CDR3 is CASYGTSGRAGHEQYF. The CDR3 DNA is TGTGCCAGCTACGGGACTAGCGGGAGGGCTGGGCACGAGCAGTACTTC.

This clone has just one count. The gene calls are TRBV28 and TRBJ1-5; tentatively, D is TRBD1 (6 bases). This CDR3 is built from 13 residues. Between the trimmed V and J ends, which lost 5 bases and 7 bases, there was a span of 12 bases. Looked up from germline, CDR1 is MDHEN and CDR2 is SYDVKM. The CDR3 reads CASSIQGGQPQHF. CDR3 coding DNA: TGTGCCAGCAGTATACAGGGCGGGCAGCCCCAGCATTTT.

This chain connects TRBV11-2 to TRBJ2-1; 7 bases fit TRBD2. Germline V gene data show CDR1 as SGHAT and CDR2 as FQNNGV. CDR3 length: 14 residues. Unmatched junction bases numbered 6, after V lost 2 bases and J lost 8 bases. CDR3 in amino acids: CASSLRPSGDEQFF. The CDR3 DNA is TGTGCCAGCAGCTTACGTCCTAGCGGCGATGAGCAGTTCTTC.

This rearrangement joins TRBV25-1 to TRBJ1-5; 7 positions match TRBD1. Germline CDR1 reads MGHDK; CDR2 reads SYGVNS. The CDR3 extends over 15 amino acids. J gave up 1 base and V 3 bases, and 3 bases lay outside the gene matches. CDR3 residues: CASSDRGGSNQPQHF. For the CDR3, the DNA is TGTGCCAGCAGTGATAGAGGGGGCAGCAATCAGCCCCAGCATTTT.

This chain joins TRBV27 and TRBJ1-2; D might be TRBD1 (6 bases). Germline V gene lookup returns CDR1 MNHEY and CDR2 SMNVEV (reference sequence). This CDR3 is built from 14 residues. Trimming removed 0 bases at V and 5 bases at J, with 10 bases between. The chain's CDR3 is CASSLSWGQYGYTF. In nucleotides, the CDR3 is TGTGCCAGCAGTTTATCGTGGGGGCAGTATGGCTACACCTTC.

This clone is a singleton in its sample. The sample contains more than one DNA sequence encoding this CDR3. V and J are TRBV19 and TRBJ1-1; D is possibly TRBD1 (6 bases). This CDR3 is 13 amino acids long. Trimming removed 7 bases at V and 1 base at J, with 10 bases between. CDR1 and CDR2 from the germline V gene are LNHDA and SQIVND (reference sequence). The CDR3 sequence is CASMDSSNTEAFF. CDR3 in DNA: TGTGCCAGTATGGACAGCTCGAACACTGAAGCTTTCTTT.

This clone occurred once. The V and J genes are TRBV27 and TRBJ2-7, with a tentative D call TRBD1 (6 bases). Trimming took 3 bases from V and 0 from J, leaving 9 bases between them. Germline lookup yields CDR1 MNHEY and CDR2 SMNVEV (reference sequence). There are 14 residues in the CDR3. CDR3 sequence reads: CASSFGQSSYEQYF. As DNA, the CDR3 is TGTGCCAGCAGTTTCGGACAGAGCTCCTACGAGCAGTACTTC.

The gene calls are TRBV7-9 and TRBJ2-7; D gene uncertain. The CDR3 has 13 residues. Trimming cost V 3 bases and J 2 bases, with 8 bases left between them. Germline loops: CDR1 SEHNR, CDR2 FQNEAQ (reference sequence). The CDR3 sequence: CASSFTATYEQYF. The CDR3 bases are TGTGCCAGCAGCTTTACAGCTACCTACGAGCAGTACTTC.

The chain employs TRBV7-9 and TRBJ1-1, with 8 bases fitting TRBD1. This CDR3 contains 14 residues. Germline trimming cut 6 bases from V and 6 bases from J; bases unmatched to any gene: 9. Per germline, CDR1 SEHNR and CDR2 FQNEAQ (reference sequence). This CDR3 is CASSLGQGESEAFF. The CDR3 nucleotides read TGTGCCAGCAGTCTCGGACAGGGTGAGTCTGAAGCTTTCTTT.

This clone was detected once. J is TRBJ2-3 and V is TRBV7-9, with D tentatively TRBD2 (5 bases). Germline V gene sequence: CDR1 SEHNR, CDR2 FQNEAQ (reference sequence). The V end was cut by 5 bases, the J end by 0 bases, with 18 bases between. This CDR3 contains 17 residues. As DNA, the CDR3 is TGTGCCAGCAGCCATTCCAGCGGCCCGCTGAGCACAGATACGCAGTATTTT. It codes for CASSHSSGPLSTDTQYF. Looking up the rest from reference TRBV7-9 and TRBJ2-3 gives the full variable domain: DTGVSQNPRHKITKRGQNVTFRCDPISEHNRLYWYRQTLGQGPEFLTYFQNEAQLEKSRLLSDRFSAERPKGSFSTLEIQRTEQGDSAMYLCASSHSSGPLSTDTQYFGPGTRLTVL.